This T cell receptor beta chain was captured in a study of Graves' ophthalmopathy and Graves' hyperthyroidism. Points on this clonotype: The junction departs from germline at one end; a sequencing error may be responsible.

CDR1 SNHLY and CDR2 FYNNEI come from the germline V gene. This CDR3 has 14 residues. Amplifying from RNA transcripts, the study obtained TCR beta CDR3 regions. Amplification began with first-round RT-PCR using HTBI primers, then second-round multiplex PCR was performed. TCRdb ran MiXCR on the multiplex PCR reads and lists one entry per CDR3 protein. The sample holds 500,000 to 800,000 distinct CDR3 sequences; about 38% are singletons and the top ten take around 3%. Patients were left out if they had other autoimmune diseases, uncontrolled infections, pregnancy or lactation. It was from roughly 10 ml of fresh peripheral blood that the PBMCs came.

The chain has TRBV2 and TRBJ1-2; 11 bases fit TRBD1. The sequenced material came from peripheral blood. This TCR derives from an adult man with Graves' ophthalmopathy. In nucleotides, the CDR3 is TGCGCCAGCAGTCCGGGACAGGGGGTTTGGGGCTACACCTTC. Translation gives CASSPGQGVWGYTF.